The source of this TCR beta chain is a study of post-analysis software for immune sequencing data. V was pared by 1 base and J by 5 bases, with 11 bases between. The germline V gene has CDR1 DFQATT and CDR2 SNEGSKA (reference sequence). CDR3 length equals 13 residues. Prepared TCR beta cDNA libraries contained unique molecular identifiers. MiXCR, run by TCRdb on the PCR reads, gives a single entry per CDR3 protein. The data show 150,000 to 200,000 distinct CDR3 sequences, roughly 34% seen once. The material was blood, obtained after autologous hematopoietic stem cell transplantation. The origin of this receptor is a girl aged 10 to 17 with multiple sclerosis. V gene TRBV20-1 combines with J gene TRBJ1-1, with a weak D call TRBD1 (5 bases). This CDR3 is CSARGQGETEAFF. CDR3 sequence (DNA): TGCAGTGCTAGAGGGCAGGGTGAGACTGAAGCTTTCTTT.